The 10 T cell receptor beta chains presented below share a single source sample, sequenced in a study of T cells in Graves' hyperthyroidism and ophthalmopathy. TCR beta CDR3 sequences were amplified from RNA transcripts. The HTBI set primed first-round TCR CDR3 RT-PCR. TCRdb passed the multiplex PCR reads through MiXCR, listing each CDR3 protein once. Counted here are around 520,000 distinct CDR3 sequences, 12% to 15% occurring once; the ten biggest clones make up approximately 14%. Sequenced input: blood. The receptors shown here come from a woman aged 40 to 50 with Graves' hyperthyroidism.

The CDR3 DNA sequence: TGCAGTGCTAGATGGCAGGGTCGGTATGGCTACACCTTC. This translates into CSARWQGRYGYTF. This sequence joins TRBV20-1 and TRBJ1-2; D perhaps matches TRBD1 (5 bases). V was shortened by 2 bases and J by 5 bases, with 12 bases between the two germline ends. There are 13 residues in the CDR3. Germline-derived CDR1 and CDR2 are DFQATT and SNEGSKA (reference sequence).

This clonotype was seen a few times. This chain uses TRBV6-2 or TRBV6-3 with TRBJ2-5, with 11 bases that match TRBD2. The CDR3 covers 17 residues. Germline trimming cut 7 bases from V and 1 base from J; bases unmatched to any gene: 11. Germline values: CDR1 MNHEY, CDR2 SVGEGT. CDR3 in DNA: TGTGCCAGCACCCAACTAGCGGGAGCGAACGGCCAAGAGACCCAGTACTTC. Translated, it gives CASTQLAGANGQETQYF.

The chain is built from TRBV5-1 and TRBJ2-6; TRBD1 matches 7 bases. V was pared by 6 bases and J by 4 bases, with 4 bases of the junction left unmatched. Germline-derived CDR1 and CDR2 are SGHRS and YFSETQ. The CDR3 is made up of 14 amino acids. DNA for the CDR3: TGCGCCAGCATAGACAGGGCCGGGGCCAACGTCCTGACTTTC. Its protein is CASIDRAGANVLTF.

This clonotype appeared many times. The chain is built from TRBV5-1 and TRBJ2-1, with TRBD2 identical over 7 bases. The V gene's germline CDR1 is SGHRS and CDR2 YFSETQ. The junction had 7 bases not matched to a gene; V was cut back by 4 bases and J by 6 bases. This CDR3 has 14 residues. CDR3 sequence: CASSLSGGTNEQFF. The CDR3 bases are TGCGCCAGCAGCCTCTCCGGGGGGACCAATGAGCAGTTCTTC. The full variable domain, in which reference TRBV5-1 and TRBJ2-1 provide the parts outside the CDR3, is KAGVTQTPRYLIKTRGQQVTLSCSPISGHRSVSWYQQTPGQGLQFLFEYFSETQRNKGNFPGRFSGRQFSNSRSEMNVSTLELGDSALYLCASSLSGGTNEQFFGPGTRLTVL.

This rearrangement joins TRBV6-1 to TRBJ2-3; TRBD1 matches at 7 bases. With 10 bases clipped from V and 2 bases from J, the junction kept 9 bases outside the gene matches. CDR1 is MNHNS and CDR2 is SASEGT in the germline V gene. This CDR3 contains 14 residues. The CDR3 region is CAIKGTVSTDTQYF. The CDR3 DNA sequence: TGTGCCATTAAGGGGACAGTGTCCACAGATACGCAGTATTTT.

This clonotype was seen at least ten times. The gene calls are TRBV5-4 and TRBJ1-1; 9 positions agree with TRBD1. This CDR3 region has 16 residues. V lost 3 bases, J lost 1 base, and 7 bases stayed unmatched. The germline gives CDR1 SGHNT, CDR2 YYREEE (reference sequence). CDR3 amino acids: CASSSGTGRGNTEAFF. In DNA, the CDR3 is TGTGCCAGCAGCTCTGGGACAGGGAGAGGGAACACTGAAGCTTTCTTT.

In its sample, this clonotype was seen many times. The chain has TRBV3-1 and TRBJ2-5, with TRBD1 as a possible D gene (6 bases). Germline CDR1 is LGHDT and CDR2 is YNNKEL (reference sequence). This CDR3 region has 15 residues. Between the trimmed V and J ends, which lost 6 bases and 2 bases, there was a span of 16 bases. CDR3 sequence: CASRPSGTRQETQYF. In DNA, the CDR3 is TGTGCCAGCAGACCCTCCGGGACAAGACAAGAGACCCAGTACTTC.

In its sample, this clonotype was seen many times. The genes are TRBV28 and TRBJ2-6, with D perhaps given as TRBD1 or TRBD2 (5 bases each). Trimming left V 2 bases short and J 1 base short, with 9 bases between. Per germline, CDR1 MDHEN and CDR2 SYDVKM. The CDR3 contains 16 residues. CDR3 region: CASSLGTASGANVLTF. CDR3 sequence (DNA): TGTGCCAGCAGTTTAGGGACGGCATCTGGGGCCAACGTCCTGACTTTC.

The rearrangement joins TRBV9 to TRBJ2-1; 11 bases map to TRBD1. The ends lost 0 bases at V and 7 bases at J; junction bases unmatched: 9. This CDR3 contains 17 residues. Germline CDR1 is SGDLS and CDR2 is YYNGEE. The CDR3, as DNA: TGTGCCAGCAGCGTAGTAGGACAGGGGGCGGCTAGAAATGAGCAGTTCTTC. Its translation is CASSVVGQGAARNEQFF.

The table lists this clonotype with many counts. Here the CDR3 DNA reads TGTGCCTGGAGGGACAGGAGCAATCAGCCCCAGCATTTT. Its protein is CAWRDRSNQPQHF. V gene TRBV30 combines with J gene TRBJ1-5; 7 bases line up with TRBD1. Germline CDR1 reads GTSNPN; CDR2 reads SVGIG (reference sequence). V shed 3 bases and J 1 base; nucleotides not matched to a gene: 0. The CDR3 is 13 amino acids. The full variable domain, rest sourced from reference TRBV30 and TRBJ1-5, is SQTIHQWPATLVQPVGSPLSLECTVEGTSNPNLYWYRQAAGRGLQLLFYSVGIGQISSEVPQNLSASRPQDRQFILSSKKLLLSDSGFYLCAWRDRSNQPQHFGDGTRLSIL.